A selection of T cell receptor beta chains follows, all from one sample in a study of technical replicates of blood from a few donors. The method was immunoSEQ multiplex PCR; TCRdb's version includes in-frame clones alone and lacks a portion of them. This repertoire shows around 69,000 clones, around 97% found once; its top ten account for 0.2% to 0.25%. Sequenced: T cells isolated from PBMCs. These receptors came from a human donor in good health. Both conserved end residues are part of each CDR3. The D gene is left open where the match is weak. For some rows the clone size is stated as once, few or many, or as a class when expanded; others skip it.

D gene	V gene	J gene	clone size	CDR3 DNA	CDR3 protein
.	TRBV6-1	TRBJ1-5	.	TGTGCCAGCAGTGCCCGGGACTGGGGGGATTATAGCAATCAGCCCCAGCATTTT	CASSARDWGDYSNQPQHF
.	TRBV5-5	TRBJ2-1	.	TGTGCCAGCAGCCCGACAGAAAAATCCTACAATGAGCAGTTCTTC	CASSPTEKSYNEQFF
.	TRBV2	TRBJ1-5	.	TGTGCCAGCAGATCAACAGGAACTCGGAATCAGCCCCAGCATTTT	CASRSTGTRNQPQHF
.	TRBV7-9	TRBJ2-3	.	TGTGCCAGCAGCTTGCGGCGGGATAAAGGGGATACGCAGTATTTT	CASSLRRDKGDTQYF
.	TRBV27	TRBJ1-2	.	TGTGCCAGTTACCTAAACTCCGCGGGGACGGCAACTAACTATGGCTACACCTTC	CASYLNSAGTATNYGYTF
TRBD2	TRBV5-4	TRBJ2-3	once	TGTGCCAGCAGTTCTCTAGCGGGAGGGATTGATACGCAGTATTTT	CASSSLAGGIDTQYF
TRBD1	TRBV5-8	TRBJ1-5	.	TGTGCCAGCAGCTCAGGGGACAGGGGATGGGAACAGCCCCAGCATTTT	CASSSGDRGWEQPQHF
TRBD2	TRBV7-6	TRBJ2-5	.	TGTGCCAGCAGCTTAAACCTAGGAGCGGGAGGGCCTAGTGAGACCCAGTACTTC	CASSLNLGAGGPSETQYF
.	TRBV5-6	TRBJ2-1	.	TGTGCCAGCAGCTTTGGGAGGAGCTCCTACAATGAGCAGTTCTTC	CASSFGRSSYNEQFF
TRBD1	TRBV2	TRBJ2-3	once	TGTGCCAGCAGTCTAACCGGGACAGCCCTCTCTTCTAGCACAGATACGCAGTATTTT	CASSLTGTALSSSTDTQYF
TRBD1	TRBV6-5	TRBJ1-6	.	TGTGCCAGCAGTTACTCGGTAGGGGGCATCGGATCACCCCTCCACTTT	CASSYSVGGIGSPLHF
TRBD2	TRBV6-5	TRBJ2-1	.	TGTGCCAGCAGCCCCAGCGGGGCCCACTACAATGAGCAGTTCTTC	CASSPSGAHYNEQFF
.	TRBV7-9	TRBJ1-4	.	TGTGCCAGCAGCCCAGATAATGAAAAACTGTTTTTT	CASSPDNEKLFF
TRBD1	TRBV4-1	TRBJ1-3	.	TGCGCCAGCAGCCACCCAGCGAGGGGACAGGGAGGAAACACCATATATTTT	CASSHPARGQGGNTIYF
TRBD1	TRBV10-3	TRBJ1-4	.	TGTGCCATCAGTGCGGGGACAGGATCACTTGCAACTAATGAAAAACTGTTTTTT	CAISAGTGSLATNEKLFF
TRBD1	TRBV6-4	TRBJ1-2	.	TGTGCCAGCAGACCGGGACAGGAGTATGGCTACACCTTC	CASRPGQEYGYTF
.	TRBV2	TRBJ2-1	.	TGTGCCAGCTCCCAGGTGCAATACAATGAGCAGTTCTTC	CASSQVQYNEQFF
TRBD2	TRBV7-9	TRBJ2-7	once	TGTGCCAGCAGCTTAGGACTAGCGGGAACCTACGAGCAGTACTTC	CASSLGLAGTYEQYF
TRBD1	TRBV29-1	TRBJ2-7	.	TGCAGCGTTGAAGTGGGACAGGGTCTTCTCGAGCAGTACTTC	CSVEVGQGLLEQYF
.	TRBV27	TRBJ1-5	.	TGTGCCAGCAGTTACGGTAGCAATCAGCCCCAGCATTTT	CASSYGSNQPQHF
TRBD1	TRBV5-1	TRBJ1-2	.	TGCGCCAGCAGCATCGGGACAGGGGGCGAAGAACGCTGGGCTGGCTACACCTTC	CASSIGTGGEERWAGYTF
TRBD2	TRBV4-2	TRBJ2-1	.	TGTGCCAGCAGCCAGGGACTAGCGGATGAGCAGTTCTTC	CASSQGLADEQFF
.	TRBV7-9	TRBJ2-4	.	TGTGCCAGCAGCTTAGGGCAGGTAGCCAAAAACATTCAGTACTTC	CASSLGQVAKNIQYF
.	TRBV5-1	TRBJ1-1	.	TGCGCCAGCAGCTTGGTGGCCAGGGGTCCTCTTAACACTGAAGCTTTCTTT	CASSLVARGPLNTEAFF
.	TRBV6-6	TRBJ2-7	.	TGTGCCAGCCGCAGATGGACAGACGTGAGGTACGAGCAGTACTTC	CASRRWTDVRYEQYF
TRBD1	TRBV4-1	TRBJ1-1	.	TGCGCCAGCAGCAGGGGGCCCTTAGAGACTGAAGCTTTCTTT	CASSRGPLETEAFF
.	TRBV19	TRBJ1-5	.	TGTGCCAGTCGCGGACAGTCGTATAGCAATCAGCCCCAGCATTTT	CASRGQSYSNQPQHF
.	TRBV11-3	TRBJ2-6	.	TGTGCCAGCAGCTTAGGACGGACAGGGAGGGCTGGGGCCAACGTCCTGACTTTC	CASSLGRTGRAGANVLTF
TRBD2	TRBV18	TRBJ2-7	.	TGTGCCAGCTCACCACCTTTAGATAGCGGGAGGGAAAGCTCCTACGAGCAGTACTTC	CASSPPLDSGRESSYEQYF
.	TRBV18	TRBJ1-1	.	TGTGCCAGCTCACCACGGCGGGATTGGAACACTGAAGCTTTCTTT	CASSPRRDWNTEAFF
TRBD1	TRBV9	TRBJ2-7	.	TGTGCCAGCAGCCTGGGACAGGGGGTAGCCTACGAGCAGTACTTC	CASSLGQGVAYEQYF
.	TRBV5-1	TRBJ2-7	.	TGCGCCAGCAGCTTAGAGGCCTGGAGCTCCTACGAGCAGTACTTC	CASSLEAWSSYEQYF
.	TRBV29-1	TRBJ2-7	.	TGCAGCGGGACGAAGGGGGGGTTCTACGAGCAGTACTTC	CSGTKGGFYEQYF
.	TRBV28	TRBJ2-7	.	TGTGCCAGTTATGACGCAGGTTACGAGCAGTACTTC	CASYDAGYEQYF
.	TRBV30	TRBJ1-2	.	TGTGCCTGGAGTGCGACCATTCAGGGCGCGAGTCGCTACACCTTC	CAWSATIQGASRYTF
TRBD1	TRBV5-1	TRBJ1-5	.	TGCGCCAGCAGCTTGGAGGGACAGGCCAATCAGCCCCAGCATTTT	CASSLEGQANQPQHF
TRBD1	TRBV19	TRBJ1-3	.	TGTGCCAGTAGTCTAAGACAGGGGGAAAGGTCCTCTGGAAACACCATATATTTT	CASSLRQGERSSGNTIYF
.	TRBV6-1	TRBJ2-7	.	TGTGCCAGCAGTGAAGGTGTCAGCTACGAGCAGTACTTC	CASSEGVSYEQYF
TRBD2	TRBV7-9	TRBJ2-4	.	TGTGCCAGCAGCTATACCGGGACTAGCGGGATCAGAAACATTCAGTACTTC	CASSYTGTSGIRNIQYF
.	TRBV27	TRBJ2-3	.	TGTGCCAGCAGCCGGGGTAAGACTAGCACAGATACGCAGTATTTT	CASSRGKTSTDTQYF
TRBD1	TRBV2	TRBJ2-3	.	TGTGCCAGCAGCATCCTCACAGGGGGGGATACGCAGTATTTT	CASSILTGGDTQYF
.	TRBV19	TRBJ1-5	.	TGTGCCAGTAGTTTCAGGCAAGAGAGCAATCAGCCCCAGCATTTT	CASSFRQESNQPQHF
.	TRBV7-9	TRBJ1-2	.	TGTGCCAGCAGCCCCCGGGACATTGTCTATGGCTACACCTTC	CASSPRDIVYGYTF
.	TRBV5-1	TRBJ2-3	.	TGCGCCAGCAGCTTGGAAGGGGCAAATACGCAGTATTTT	CASSLEGANTQYF
.	TRBV6-1	TRBJ1-2	.	TGTGCCAGCAGTGTTCGGGACACCGGGAACTATGGCTACACCTTC	CASSVRDTGNYGYTF
TRBD2	TRBV11-2	TRBJ2-2	.	TGTGCCAGCAGCTTTTTCGCGGGAGCGGCCGGGGAGCTGTTTTTT	CASSFFAGAAGELFF
.	TRBV5-1	TRBJ1-4	.	TGCGCCAGCAGCTTGACAGCAGGGGAGAGGGAAAAACTGTTTTTT	CASSLTAGEREKLFF
TRBD1	TRBV5-1	TRBJ1-1	.	TGCGCCAGCAGCTCCGGACAGGGAAAGGCTTTCTTT	CASSSGQGKAFF
.	TRBV5-1	TRBJ2-1	.	TGCGCCAGCAGCTTGGCCGGGCCCCGGGGGTACAATGAGCAGTTCTTC	CASSLAGPRGYNEQFF
.	TRBV5-4	TRBJ1-2	.	TGTGCCAGCAGCTTTAGTCCGGGAGAGGACTATGGCTACACCTTC	CASSFSPGEDYGYTF
.	TRBV28	TRBJ2-7	.	TGTGCCAGCAGTTTGGGCGGGGGCGCGTTATACGAGCAGTACTTC	CASSLGGGALYEQYF
.	TRBV19	TRBJ2-3	.	TGTGCCAGTAGTATAGGCGGAGGGGCGGCGGAATATTTT	CASSIGGGAAEYF
TRBD2	TRBV5-1	TRBJ2-5	.	TGCGCCAGCAGCCCTATGCTAGCGGGGGTCCAAGAGACCCAGTACTTC	CASSPMLAGVQETQYF
TRBD1	TRBV6-1	TRBJ2-3	.	TGTGCCAGCAGTGAACGACAGGGCGGCACAGATACGCAGTATTTT	CASSERQGGTDTQYF
TRBD1	TRBV7-2	TRBJ2-7	.	TGTGCCAGCAGCTCCCGGGACAGGGGATTTTGGGAGCAGTACTTC	CASSSRDRGFWEQYF
.	TRBV6-5	TRBJ2-4	.	TGTGCCAGCAGTTACGCCTATACAGGAGCCAAAAACATTCAGTACTTC	CASSYAYTGAKNIQYF
TRBD2	TRBV7-8	TRBJ2-1	.	TGTGCCAGCAGCTTAGCGCGGGGGTGGGCCAATGAGCAGTTCTTC	CASSLARGWANEQFF
TRBD2	TRBV5-1	TRBJ2-5	.	TGCGCCAGCAGCCAGAGCGGGGGGGTGGAGACCCAGTACTTC	CASSQSGGVETQYF
TRBD1	TRBV14	TRBJ1-1	.	TGTGCCAGCAGCCCCCGGACAGGGGGGACTGAAGCTTTCTTT	CASSPRTGGTEAFF